The T cell receptor beta chain under discussion was sequenced for a study of T cell repertoires in cytomegalovirus infection. Study-wide context: Indications of both CMV infection and matching HLA type were provided by public TCR beta signatures.

Via MiXCR, TCRdb re-called the reads, giving one row per CDR3 protein. The profile shows roughly 990,000 distinct CDR3 sequences, about a third of them singletons. To note about this clonotype: Its antigen is currently unknown.

The CDR3 runs 14 residues. Germline V gene data show CDR1 as SNHLY and CDR2 as FYNNEI. Trimming stripped 3 bases from V and 5 bases from J, with 10 bases between. The sample was cultured CD8+ T cells from PBMCs, taken from culture after CMV antigen stimulation. The receptor was isolated from a human donor in good health (CMV status not recorded). Some clones in this sample may be carry-over from other donors' samples. The rearrangement uses TRBV2 and TRBJ2-2; maybe TRBD2 (6 bases). CDR3 sequence: CASSEGGGTGELFF. The CDR3 DNA reads as TGTGCCAGCAGTGAGGGAGGAGGAACCGGGGAGCTGTTTTTT.